The 31 T cell receptor beta chains listed next were all sequenced from one sample in a study of cytomegalovirus exposure and HLA in healthy donors. The PCR ran on 60 Vbeta and 13 Jbeta primers. Clones were read by immunoSEQ multiplex PCR, and TCRdb kept only the in-frame ones, dropping some. Among 90,000 to 110,000 clones, roughly 63% were seen once, and the ten largest hold 5.4%. The source material was PBMCs. The receptors originated from a woman in her 70s in good health and CMV-seropositive.

The CDR3 region has the DNA TGTGCCAGCAGCTTACACAGGGGGATCCAAGAGACCCAGTACTTC. Protein product: CASSLHRGIQETQYF. The V call is TRBV7-2, the J call TRBJ2-5; TRBD1 aligns across 8 bases. Germline lookup yields CDR1 SGHTA and CDR2 FQGNSA. CDR3 length: 15 amino acids. J lost 1 base, V lost 2 bases, and 3 bases had no gene match.

This clone was found once. CDR3 sequence: CASSLGGQGGTGAFF. CDR3 DNA: TGCGCCAGCAGCTTGGGGGGACAGGGGGGGACCGGAGCTTTCTTT. The chain combines TRBV5-1 with TRBJ1-1, with 11 bases aligning to TRBD1. This CDR3 is 15 amino acids long. Germline values: CDR1 SGHRS, CDR2 YFSETQ. Losses at the gene ends were 0 bases for V and 10 bases for J; bases not matched to a gene: 8.

The rearrangement uses TRBV30 and TRBJ2-7, with unresolved D. The V end was cut by 0 bases, the J end by 0 bases, with 6 bases between. CDR1 and CDR2 (germline): GTSNPN, SVGIG (reference sequence). The CDR3 length is 13 residues. As DNA, the CDR3 is TGTGCCTGGAGTGTCTCAGGCTCCTACGAGCAGTACTTC. It yields the protein CAWSVSGSYEQYF.

The CDR3 loop is CASSQEQGEREKLFF. DNA of the CDR3: TGCGCCAGCAGCCAAGAACAGGGGGAGAGGGAAAAACTGTTTTTT. This chain joins TRBV4-1 and TRBJ1-4, with 8 bases fitting TRBD1. With 0 bases clipped from V and 8 bases from J, the junction kept 5 bases outside the gene matches. The CDR3 is 15 residues long. From germline, CDR1 is MGHRA and CDR2 YSYEKL.

This clone appeared a single time. The rearrangement links TRBV5-1 to TRBJ1-1, with 8 bases lining up with TRBD1. With V trimmed by 4 bases and J by 11 bases, 13 bases remained unmatched. The CDR3 totals 14 residues. Germline assignment: CDR1 SGHRS and CDR2 YFSETQ. CDR3 DNA: TGCGCCAGCAGCCCCTCCAGGGGGCGCGGGGATGCTTTCTTT. Translating gives CASSPSRGRGDAFF.

V usage is TRBV18 and J usage is TRBJ2-7; 8 bases match TRBD2. The germline gives CDR1 KGHSH, CDR2 LQKENI. J was trimmed by 3 bases and V by 3 bases; bases with no gene match: 1. The CDR3 loop spans 13 amino acids. The CDR3 DNA reads TGTGCCAGCTCACCGGGACTAGACTACGAGCAGTACTTC. Translating gives CASSPGLDYEQYF.

Notes on this clone: This same CDR3 is encoded by further DNA sequences in the sample. This chain joins TRBV6-5 and TRBJ2-3; D unclear. V lost 6 bases and J lost 0, with 10 bases in between. CDR1 and CDR2 from the germline V gene are MNHEY and SVGAGI. The CDR3 loop spans 14 amino acids. The CDR3: CASSPRVSTDTQYF. CDR3 sequence (DNA): TGTGCCAGCAGCCCCCGGGTCAGCACAGATACGCAGTATTTT.

The rearrangement links TRBV4-3 to TRBJ2-3; 12 nucleotides align to TRBD2. CDR1 LGHNA and CDR2 YSLEER come from the germline V gene. Trimming took 4 bases from V and 2 from J; bases not matched to a gene: 4. This CDR3 has 16 amino acids. The CDR3 spells CASSPRTSGATDTQYF. The CDR3 nucleotides are TGCGCCAGCAGCCCTCGGACTAGCGGGGCCACAGATACGCAGTATTTT.

The chain uses TRBV10-3 and TRBJ1-1; TRBD1 aligns across 8 bases. CDR1 ENHRY and CDR2 SYGVKD come from the germline V gene. V gave up 6 bases and J gave up 0 bases; unmatched junction bases: 6. The CDR3 totals 15 residues. The CDR3 sequence is CAIRTGANMNTEAFF. The CDR3 DNA reads as TGTGCCATCAGGACAGGGGCCAACATGAACACTGAAGCTTTCTTT.

The V gene is TRBV5-1, the J gene TRBJ2-2; 8 bases are shared with TRBD1. This CDR3 has 15 residues. With 4 bases clipped from V and 4 bases from J, the junction kept 6 bases outside the gene matches. Germline V gene lookup returns CDR1 SGHRS and CDR2 YFSETQ. CDR3 sequence: CASSIGQGGTGELFF. CDR3 nucleotides: TGCGCCAGCAGCATCGGACAGGGTGGCACCGGGGAGCTGTTTTTT.

The table lists this clone with a few counts. This chain joins TRBV6-5 and TRBJ1-4, with D perhaps TRBD1 (5 bases). CDR1 and CDR2 (germline): MNHEY, SVGAGI. Deletions cut 0 bases from V and 4 bases from J, with 9 bases between. The CDR3 contains 15 residues. CDR3 DNA sequence: TGTGCCAGCAGTTACTCCGGGGGTTTTAATGAAAAACTGTTTTTT. Translating gives CASSYSGGFNEKLFF.

This chain links TRBV19 with TRBJ1-1, with D possibly TRBD1 on 6 matching bases. CDR3 length: 16 residues. Germline V gene data show CDR1 as LNHDA and CDR2 as SQIVND (reference sequence). V shed 5 bases and J shed 0 bases, with 16 bases lying between them. The CDR3 sequence: CASSPRRGIMNTEAFF. CDR3 DNA sequence: TGTGCCAGTAGTCCCCGAAGGGGGATCATGAACACTGAAGCTTTCTTT.

This clone was seen repeatedly, ten times or more. The V and J genes are TRBV6-5 and TRBJ2-7, with D uncertain. Germline V gene lookup returns CDR1 MNHEY and CDR2 SVGAGI. Between the trimmed V and J ends, which lost 5 bases and 2 bases, there was a span of 7 bases. The CDR3 is made up of 12 amino acids. CDR3 region: CASSLSAYEQYF. For the CDR3, the DNA is TGTGCCAGCAGTCTGTCAGCCTACGAGCAGTACTTC.

This chain links TRBV6-1 with TRBJ1-4; 7 nucleotides agree with TRBD1. Germline V gene sequence: CDR1 MNHNS, CDR2 SASEGT. The CDR3 sequence is 16 residues long. J lost 3 bases, V lost 4 bases, and 8 bases had no gene match. The CDR3 DNA sequence: TGTGCCAGCAGTGCCCTCCCCCAGGGGGCTAATGAAAAACTGTTTTTT. Translation gives CASSALPQGANEKLFF.

This chain uses TRBV27 with TRBJ1-3; D is unresolved. V lost 0 bases to trimming and J lost 4 bases, with 10 bases between them. The CDR3 length is 15 residues. Germline CDR1 MNHEY, CDR2 SMNVEV (reference sequence). CDR3 sequence reads: CASSLSLAGGNTIYF. CDR3 in DNA: TGTGCCAGCAGTTTATCCTTGGCGGGAGGAAACACCATATATTTT.

This clone came up a few times. V gene TRBV30 combines with J gene TRBJ1-5, with D tentatively TRBD1 (5 bases). The CDR3 totals 14 residues. V lost 0 bases and J lost 6, with 12 bases in between. The V gene's germline CDR1 is GTSNPN and CDR2 SVGIG (reference sequence). This CDR3 is CAWSVWTQGQPQHF. CDR3 DNA: TGTGCCTGGAGTGTATGGACCCAGGGTCAGCCCCAGCATTTT.

The chain joins TRBV5-1 to TRBJ2-1, with 9 bases lining up with TRBD2. This CDR3 comprises 19 residues. V lost 0 bases, J lost 4 bases, and 14 bases stayed unmatched. The V gene's germline CDR1 is SGHRS and CDR2 YFSETQ. The CDR3 loop reads CASSLVGSYTAGGYNEQFF. In nucleotides, the CDR3 is TGCGCCAGCAGCTTGGTTGGCTCCTACACAGCGGGGGGTTACAATGAGCAGTTCTTC.

The chain joins TRBV5-1 to TRBJ2-7, with 9 bases matching TRBD1. The CDR3 is 14 residues long. CDR1 and CDR2 from the germline V gene are SGHRS and YFSETQ. The junction had 5 bases not matched to a gene; V was cut back by 2 bases and J by 5 bases. The CDR3 reads CASSFIQGADEQYF. The CDR3 DNA reads TGCGCCAGCAGCTTCATACAGGGGGCTGACGAGCAGTACTTC.

V gene TRBV7-9 combines with J gene TRBJ2-3; possibly TRBD1 for D (6 bases). The length of the CDR3 is 16 residues. Trimming cost V 1 base and J 2 bases, with 13 bases left between them. Per the germline V gene, CDR1 is SEHNR and CDR2 is FQNEAQ (reference sequence). This CDR3 is CASSLVRTAFTDTQYF. The CDR3 DNA sequence: TGTGCCAGCAGCTTAGTAAGGACAGCTTTCACAGATACGCAGTATTTT.

This chain links TRBV19 with TRBJ1-5; D remains ambiguous. The CDR3 runs 13 residues. V was clipped by 5 bases and J by 7 bases, with 12 bases between them. Germline V gene sequence: CDR1 LNHDA, CDR2 SQIVND (reference sequence). CDR3 protein: CASSFRAGQPQHF. For the CDR3, the DNA is TGTGCCAGTAGTTTTCGCGCCGGGCAGCCCCAGCATTTT.

The table lists this clone with a few counts. V gene TRBV27 combines with J gene TRBJ2-1; 7 nucleotides agree with TRBD2. The germline gives CDR1 MNHEY, CDR2 SMNVEV (reference sequence). Germline trimming cut 8 bases from V and 1 base from J; bases unmatched to any gene: 20. This CDR3 contains 19 residues. This CDR3 reads CASHGGGRSAVISYNEQFF. As DNA, the CDR3 is TGTGCCAGCCATGGGGGGGGAAGGTCCGCCGTGATTTCCTACAATGAGCAGTTCTTC.

The chain joins TRBV7-9 to TRBJ2-2; a weak D match, TRBD1 (6 bases). Per germline, CDR1 SEHNR and CDR2 FQNEAQ (reference sequence). The V and J ends lost 0 bases and 4 bases respectively, with 9 bases between them. The CDR3 spans 15 residues. CDR3 nucleotides: TGTGCCAGCAGCTTAGCAGGGGGAGTCACCGGGGAGCTGTTTTTT. Amino acid sequence: CASSLAGGVTGELFF.

This chain's CDR3 is CASRLGPDINQPQHF. CDR3 nucleotide sequence: TGTGCCAGTAGGCTTGGGCCAGATATCAATCAGCCCCAGCATTTT. This sequence joins TRBV19 and TRBJ1-5, with D hard to call. The germline gives CDR1 LNHDA, CDR2 SQIVND (reference sequence). Trimming cost V 6 bases and J 3 bases, with 15 bases left between them. CDR3 length: 15 amino acids.

In DNA, the CDR3 is TGCGCCAGCAGCCAAGACGGAGTAGCCCCAGATACGCAGTATTTT. Amino acids: CASSQDGVAPDTQYF. This chain links TRBV4-1 with TRBJ2-3; D unresolved. This CDR3 spans 15 amino acids. With 0 bases removed from V and 4 bases from J, the gap between germline ends came to 11 bases. The germline gives CDR1 MGHRA, CDR2 YSYEKL.

The J gene is TRBJ2-1, the V gene TRBV7-2; 15 nucleotides agree with TRBD2. The V gene's germline CDR1 is SGHTA and CDR2 FQGNSA. After removal of 5 bases from V and 8 bases from J, the junction contained 16 bases not matched to a gene. This CDR3 has 19 residues. The CDR3 DNA sequence: TGTGCCAGCAGCAAACCGGGACTAGCGGGGGGACTATCCTCGGATGAGCAGTTCTTC. It codes for CASSKPGLAGGLSSDEQFF.

This chain's CDR3 is CASSLGHGGRDTQYF. In DNA, the CDR3 is TGTGCCAGCAGCTTAGGCCACGGAGGAAGAGATACGCAGTATTTT. This chain links TRBV7-2 with TRBJ2-3; tentative D call: TRBD2 (5 bases). Between the trimmed V and J ends, which lost 1 base and 5 bases, there was a span of 13 bases. This CDR3 is 15 amino acids long. Germline assignment: CDR1 SGHTA and CDR2 FQGNSA.

The V call is TRBV25-1, the J call TRBJ2-7; 10 bases are shared with TRBD1. Trimming removed 5 bases from V and 4 bases from J; junction bases left unmatched: 2. Per germline, CDR1 MGHDK and CDR2 SYGVNS. This CDR3 contains 13 residues. The CDR3, as DNA: TGTGCCAGCAGTCTGGACAGGGGGTACGAGCAGTACTTC. It is translated as CASSLDRGYEQYF.

V and J are TRBV2 and TRBJ1-1; 9 bases are shared with TRBD1. The V gene end was trimmed by 4 bases and the J gene end by 9 bases; junction bases not matched to a gene: 6. The germline V gene has CDR1 SNHLY and CDR2 FYNNEI. The CDR3 spans 13 residues. CDR3 bases: TGTGCCAGCAGTGTCGGGACAGGGAGTAAAGCTTTCTTT. Translation: CASSVGTGSKAFF.

The gene calls are TRBV18 and TRBJ1-1; TRBD1 is a possible D gene (5 bases). Between the trimmed V and J ends, which lost 3 bases and 5 bases, there was a span of 13 bases. Germline V gives CDR1 KGHSH, CDR2 LQKENI. The CDR3 is 14 amino acids. CDR3 residues: CASSPAGGSTEAFF. CDR3 coding DNA: TGTGCCAGCTCACCGGCGGGGGGGAGTACTGAAGCTTTCTTT.

The rearrangement links TRBV5-1 to TRBJ1-2; TRBD1 is a possible D gene (6 bases). V was cut by 0 bases and J by 8 bases, with 11 bases left in between. Germline-derived CDR1 and CDR2 are SGHRS and YFSETQ. The CDR3 consists of 13 residues. CDR3 in amino acids: CASSLVGQGGYTF. The CDR3 nucleotides read TGCGCCAGCAGCTTGGTAGGGCAGGGGGGCTACACCTTC.

The rearrangement links TRBV18 to TRBJ1-2; the D gene is possibly TRBD1 (5 bases). Trimming removed 0 bases from V and 4 bases from J, with 9 bases in between. The CDR3 spans 14 residues. Germline assignment: CDR1 KGHSH and CDR2 LQKENI. The chain's CDR3 is CASSPPSRAYGYTF. Written as DNA, the CDR3 is TGTGCCAGCTCACCACCCAGCAGGGCCTATGGCTACACCTTC.